A single sample is the source of the 20 T cell receptor beta chains below, sequenced in a study of CD8+ T cells in alopecia areata. cDNA serving as the sequencing template came from extracted, reverse transcribed RNA. Produced via immunoSEQ multiplex PCR; TCRdb's table is partial and in-frame only. Of 160,000 or so clones in the sample, more than 45% were seen once. Sequenced here: CD8+ T cells sorted from blood, sampled at week 0. The source is a human donor with alopecia areata.

This chain links TRBV10-3 with TRBJ2-2; no definite D call. V gave up 8 bases and J gave up 1 base, with 8 bases separating them. Germline V gives CDR1 ENHRY, CDR2 SYGVKD. This CDR3 comprises 13 residues. CDR3 sequence (DNA): TGTGCCATCGGGAAGGTGAACACCGGGGAGCTGTTTTTT. Translating gives CAIGKVNTGELFF.

This clone was counted between two and nine times. The chain has TRBV2 and TRBJ1-2; the D is unclear. The CDR3 is 16 amino acids. Trimming left V 1 base short and J 4 bases short, with 16 bases between. The germline V gene encodes CDR1 SNHLY and CDR2 FYNNEI. Here the CDR3 DNA reads TGTGCCAGCAGTGAAGGGGCAGGAGGCGTCAGCTATGGCTACACCTTC. Residues: CASSEGAGGVSYGYTF.

The chain employs TRBV9 and TRBJ2-3; maybe TRBD1 (5 bases). This CDR3 spans 16 amino acids. Trimming shortened V by 1 base and J by 4 bases, and 16 bases separated the two germline ends. Germline assignment: CDR1 SGDLS and CDR2 YYNGEE. CDR3 nucleotides: TGTGCCAGCAGCGTATCAAGGGGATCCGCCGCAGATACGCAGTATTTT. This codes for CASSVSRGSAADTQYF.

The rearrangement uses TRBV11-2 and TRBJ2-1; maybe TRBD2 (5 bases). V shed 3 bases and J shed 5 bases, with 20 bases lying between them. The CDR3 consists of 17 residues. Germline loops: CDR1 SGHAT, CDR2 FQNNGV. The CDR3 sequence: CASSLGLSDERDNEQFF. CDR3 sequence (DNA): TGTGCCAGCAGCTTGGGCCTTAGCGACGAGAGGGACAATGAGCAGTTCTTC.

This clone occurred a few times. The rearrangement uses TRBV25-1 and TRBJ2-7, with TRBD1 identical over 7 bases. Germline CDR1 is MGHDK and CDR2 is SYGVNS. CDR3 length: 15 residues. J was trimmed by 0 bases and V by 3 bases; bases with no gene match: 5. The CDR3 DNA sequence: TGTGCCAGCAGTGACGGGACAGTCCCCTCCTACGAGCAGTACTTC. Its translation: CASSDGTVPSYEQYF.

The V call is TRBV13, the J call TRBJ2-7, with TRBD2 identical over 10 bases. The J segment lost 4 bases and the V segment lost 4 bases, leaving 10 bases of the junction unmatched. This CDR3 has 16 residues. Germline values: CDR1 PRHDT, CDR2 FYEKMQ (reference sequence). The CDR3 sequence is CASSSGGLAQQYEQYF. DNA of the CDR3: TGTGCCAGCAGCTCCGGGGGACTAGCGCAACAATACGAGCAGTACTTC.

The V gene is TRBV30, the J gene TRBJ1-2, with 12 positions matching TRBD1. Trimming cost V 5 bases and J 3 bases; bases outside gene matches: 13. CDR3 size: 17 residues. CDR1 is GTSNPN, CDR2 SVGIG, per germline (reference sequence). As DNA, the CDR3 is TGTGCCTGGGAGACCGGGACAGGGGGCGGGGGCCACTATGGCTACACCTTC. Protein product: CAWETGTGGGGHYGYTF.

The rearrangement links TRBV7-2 to TRBJ1-6, with TRBD1 as a possible D gene (5 bases). Trimming stripped 2 bases from V and 6 bases from J, with 11 bases between. This CDR3 comprises 15 residues. Germline V gene lookup returns CDR1 SGHTA and CDR2 FQGNSA. CDR3 sequence: CASSLRQGPNSPLHF. In nucleotides, the CDR3 is TGTGCCAGCAGCTTAAGGCAGGGCCCTAATTCACCCCTCCACTTT. The full variable domain, its missing parts supplied by reference TRBV7-2 and TRBJ1-6, is GAGVSQSPSNKVTEKGKDVELRCDPISGHTALYWYRQSLGQGLEFLIYFQGNSAPDKSGLPSDRFSAERTGGSVSTLTIQRTQQEDSAVYLCASSLRQGPNSPLHFGNGTRLTVT.

This chain joins TRBV29-1 and TRBJ1-1; D uncertain. Germline loops: CDR1 SQVTM, CDR2 ANQGSEA. CDR3 size: 12 residues. V was clipped by 6 bases and J by 6 bases, with 14 bases between them. Here the CDR3 reads CSVVGTVAEAFF. The CDR3 region has the DNA TGCAGCGTGGTAGGAACGGTGGCTGAAGCTTTCTTT.

The chain couples TRBV5-6 to TRBJ1-1; D ambiguous. With 4 bases removed from V and 6 bases from J, the gap between germline ends came to 7 bases. Germline CDR1 is SGHDT and CDR2 is YYEEEE. The CDR3 is made up of 11 amino acids. CDR3 in DNA: TGTGCCAGCAGCAACGGCGCTGAAGCTTTCTTT. It codes for CASSNGAEAFF.

This clone was seen more than once but under ten times. The J gene is TRBJ1-1, the V gene TRBV7-9; D is unresolved. V was shortened by 0 bases and J by 3 bases, with 8 bases between the two germline ends. Germline-derived CDR1 and CDR2 are SEHNR and FQNEAQ (reference sequence). The CDR3 is made up of 14 amino acids. The CDR3: CASSLAREHTEAFF. As DNA, the CDR3 is TGTGCCAGCAGCTTAGCCCGGGAACACACTGAAGCTTTCTTT.

The rearrangement links TRBV30 to TRBJ2-5; 8 bases are a match to TRBD2. Germline V gene sequence: CDR1 GTSNPN, CDR2 SVGIG (reference sequence). The CDR3 sequence is 14 residues long. Trimming took 2 bases from V and 4 from J; bases not matched to a gene: 6. CDR3 coding DNA: TGTGCCTGGAGTCGAACTAGCGGTAGAGAGACCCAGTACTTC. Translation gives CAWSRTSGRETQYF.

The genes are TRBV7-2 and TRBJ1-6; TRBD1 agrees at 10 bases. Looked up from germline, CDR1 is SGHTA and CDR2 is FQGNSA. The CDR3 has 16 residues. J lost 7 bases, V lost 4 bases, and 7 bases had no gene match. As DNA, the CDR3 is TGTGCCAGCAGCTCCTCCGGGACAGGGGCCAATTCACCCCTCCACTTT. It codes for CASSSSGTGANSPLHF.

The chain is built from TRBV5-6 and TRBJ1-2, with D possibly TRBD1 on 5 matching bases. This CDR3 comprises 15 residues. Trimming removed 2 bases from V and 3 bases from J, with 14 bases in between. CDR1 and CDR2 (germline): SGHDT, YYEEEE. Here the CDR3 reads CASSLGTSGYYGYTF. Written as DNA, the CDR3 is TGTGCCAGCAGCTTAGGGACGTCGGGTTACTATGGCTACACCTTC.

The chain employs TRBV27 and TRBJ2-5; 10 bases agree with TRBD1. Germline loops: CDR1 MNHEY, CDR2 SMNVEV (reference sequence). V lost 6 bases, J lost 5 bases, and 6 bases stayed unmatched. CDR3 size: 14 residues. CDR3 sequence: CASSGTGVRETQYF. The CDR3 region has the DNA TGTGCCAGCAGCGGGACAGGGGTTCGGGAGACCCAGTACTTC.

The chain is built from TRBV2 and TRBJ2-5; D perhaps matches TRBD2 (6 bases). Per germline, CDR1 SNHLY and CDR2 FYNNEI. Trimming pared 6 bases from V and 6 bases from J, leaving 17 bases between. This CDR3 is 14 amino acids long. The CDR3 coding sequence is TGTGCCAGCAGCCCGGGACGGGAGCTCCAGACCCAGTACTTC. Its protein is CASSPGRELQTQYF.

The chain links TRBV5-6 to TRBJ2-7; the match to TRBD1 covers 8 bases. Germline CDR1 is SGHDT and CDR2 is YYEEEE. Trimming took 4 bases from V and 6 from J; bases not matched to a gene: 12. This CDR3 comprises 15 residues. CDR3 sequence: CASSGTTGELGEQYF. DNA for the CDR3: TGTGCCAGCAGCGGAACGACAGGGGAACTCGGCGAGCAGTACTTC.

The table lists this clone with a few counts. This sequence joins TRBV4-3 and TRBJ2-7; D remains unclear. This CDR3 is 15 amino acids long. Trimming took 0 bases from V and 1 from J, leaving 10 bases between them. Per the germline V gene, CDR1 is LGHNA and CDR2 is YSLEER. CDR3 DNA sequence: TGCGCCAGCAGCCAAGAGTGGGCCGGTTCCTACGAGCAGTACTTC. Amino acids: CASSQEWAGSYEQYF.

This clone was seen a few times. V and J are TRBV30 and TRBJ2-7, with TRBD2 identical over 8 bases. Germline CDR1 GTSNPN, CDR2 SVGIG (reference sequence). This CDR3 is 16 amino acids long. Trimming removed 1 base from V and 3 bases from J; junction bases left unmatched: 11. This CDR3 reads CAWSGSTGGPYYEQYF. The CDR3 DNA reads TGTGCCTGGAGTGGCTCCACGGGGGGGCCTTACTACGAGCAGTACTTC.

In DNA form, the CDR3 reads TGTGCCAGCAGCGGGGACAGGGGAGCTGGCTACACCTTC. Protein product: CASSGDRGAGYTF. The chain recombines TRBV9 with TRBJ1-2, with 10 bases identical to TRBD1. The trim removed 3 bases at V and 7 bases at J, leaving 3 bases unmatched. Germline V gives CDR1 SGDLS, CDR2 YYNGEE. The CDR3 has 13 amino acids.